This T cell receptor beta chain was documented in a study of PD-1 blockade in classical Hodgkin lymphoma. Overall study results and limits: Individuals initiating nivolumab under 1 year after ASCT were excluded. Similar baseline diversity was found in complete responders and newly diagnosed patients. Diversity in CD4+ TCRs, unlike that measured in CD8+ TCRs, had risen significantly by C4D1.

No patient escaped relapse after autologous stem cell transplantation, and brentuximab vedotin exposure varied. Only a few counts were recorded for this clone. The antigen remains unidentified. Repertoires were generated with immunoSEQ multiplex PCR, while TCRdb's copy carries only in-frame clones and drops some. The data contain 29,000 or so clones, 60% to 85% of them seen just once; the ten biggest clones take up around 3.3%. Material: peripheral blood mononuclear cells (PBMCs), obtained before the second cycle of nivolumab. The clonotype was recovered from a human donor with classical Hodgkin lymphoma.

The CDR3 DNA is TGTGCCAGTAGTATAGGGGGTTATGGCAATCAGCCCCAGCATTTT. Protein: CASSIGGYGNQPQHF. V and J are TRBV19 and TRBJ1-5; D gene uncertain. Trimming took off 1 base at V and 2 bases at J, with 9 bases between the two ends. The CDR3 loop spans 15 amino acids. Per the germline V gene, CDR1 is LNHDA and CDR2 is SQIVND (reference sequence).